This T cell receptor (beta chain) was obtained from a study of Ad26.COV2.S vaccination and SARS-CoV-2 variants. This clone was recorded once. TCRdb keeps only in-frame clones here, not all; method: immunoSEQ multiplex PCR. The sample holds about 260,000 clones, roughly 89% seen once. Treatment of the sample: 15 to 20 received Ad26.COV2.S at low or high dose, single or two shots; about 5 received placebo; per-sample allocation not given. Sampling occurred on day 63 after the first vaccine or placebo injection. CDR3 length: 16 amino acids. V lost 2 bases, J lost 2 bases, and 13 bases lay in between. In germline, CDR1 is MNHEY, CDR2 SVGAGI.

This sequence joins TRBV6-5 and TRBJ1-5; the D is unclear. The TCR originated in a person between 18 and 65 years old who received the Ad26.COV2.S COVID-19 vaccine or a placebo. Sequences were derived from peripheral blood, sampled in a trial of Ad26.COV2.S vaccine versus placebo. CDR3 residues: CASSYKRVGGNQPQHF. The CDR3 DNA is TGTGCCAGCAGTTACAAGCGGGTTGGAGGCAATCAGCCCCAGCATTTT.